This T cell receptor beta chain came from a study of T cell responses to AZD1222 COVID-19 vaccine. The assay was immunoSEQ multiplex PCR, and TCRdb's table has in-frame clones only and misses some. The sample lists over 75,000 clones; roughly 90% were seen once. Regarding the study as a whole: Regions 160-218 and 743-854 held dominance among vaccine-associated CD4 TCRs, which spanned spike.

The length of the CDR3 is 16 residues. V dropped 2 bases and J dropped 0 bases, with 12 bases sitting between them. CDR1 is SGDLS, CDR2 YYNGEE, per germline. As for this clone: What it recognizes is unknown.

Sequenced here: peripheral blood, sampled on day 0 of AZD1222 vaccination. The source is an adult in good health. The rearrangement links TRBV9 to TRBJ2-1, with D possibly being TRBD2 (6 bases). CDR3 DNA sequence: TGTGCCAGCAGCGTGGGACTTCTGAGCTCCTACAATGAGCAGTTCTTC. Its translation is CASSVGLLSSYNEQFF.